The entry below gives a single T cell receptor (beta chain) sequence along with its context. What it binds is unknown. This entry belongs to a study of T-cell memory formation after mild COVID-19. The study's findings and limits: Clones contracting over day 15 to 85 were CD4/CD8 balanced, with later expanders leaning CD4+. The appearance of some responding clones in pre-infection memory suggested that cross-reactive memory joined.

Germline assignment: CDR1 MNHEY and CDR2 SVGAGI. V shed 4 bases and J 3 bases; nucleotides not matched to a gene: 12. The CDR3 length is 17 residues. It was 5'RACE with constant-segment primers that produced the TCR alpha and TCR beta cDNA libraries, which carried sample barcodes and UMIs. TCRdb independently ran MiXCR on the 5' RACE reads; one entry per CDR3 protein. The sample comprises roughly 620,000 distinct CDR3 sequences, more than 15% of which are singletons, and around 11% rests with the top ten. The specimen was PBMCs or a T cell subset sorted from them (not recorded which). This sequence was found in an adult woman who had mild COVID-19 (a few samples of this study predate the infection). Cell type and time point are not known. The chain uses TRBV6-5 and TRBJ2-5; 9 nucleotides align to TRBD1. The CDR3 reads CASSLDGTGRREETQYF. The CDR3 coding sequence is TGTGCCAGCAGTTTAGACGGGACAGGGAGGAGGGAAGAGACCCAGTACTTC.